The 12 T cell receptor beta chains given below trace back to one sample, sequenced in a study of identical twins. TCRdb reprocessed the 5' RACE reads via MiXCR and lists one record per CDR3 protein. Of over 200,000 distinct CDR3 sequences in the sample, 6% to 7% were seen once. This sample was also put to use in a study of T cells expressing NK-cell markers.

The specimen sequenced was CD8+ T cells sorted from blood. Receptors originate from a woman aged 18-29 years in good health.

This clonotype was found many times. The V and J genes are TRBV12-3 or TRBV12-4 and TRBJ1-2, with D hard to call. The CDR3 loop spans 13 amino acids. V was clipped by 2 bases and J by 3 bases, with 7 bases between them. This chain's CDR3 is CASSLHTYYGYTF. The CDR3 DNA follows: TGTGCCAGCAGTTTACACACATACTATGGCTACACCTTC.

The V and J genes are TRBV15 and TRBJ2-1, with TRBD2 identical over 8 bases. V gave up 5 bases and J gave up 3 bases; unmatched junction bases: 6. The CDR3 loop spans 15 amino acids. Germline values: CDR1 LNHNV, CDR2 YYDKDF (reference sequence). CDR3 DNA: TGTGCCACCAGCGAGCCAGCGGGAGTCTACAATGAGCAGTTCTTC. It specifies CATSEPAGVYNEQFF.

This chain connects TRBV7-9 to TRBJ2-7; no clear D. The CDR3 has 17 residues. The germline V gene has CDR1 SEHNR and CDR2 FQNEAQ (reference sequence). Trimming shortened V by 4 bases and J by 7 bases, and 26 bases separated the two germline ends. The CDR3, as DNA: TGTGCCAGCAGCTGGCTTAATGGAGCGCGAGCGTCCCGGGAGCAGTACTTC. Amino acids: CASSWLNGARASREQYF.

This clonotype was counted only a few times. V gene TRBV6-2 or TRBV6-3 combines with J gene TRBJ2-2, with 7 bases aligning to TRBD2. The CDR3 is 17 amino acids. Trimming cost V 6 bases and J 5 bases; bases outside gene matches: 15. Per the germline V gene, CDR1 is MNHEY and CDR2 is SVGEGT. The CDR3 region has the DNA TGTGCCAGCAGCTCTCCCAAGCGGGAACGGGGTACCGGGGAGCTGTTTTTT. Translated, it gives CASSSPKRERGTGELFF.

Many counts were recorded for this clonotype. The chain recombines TRBV7-8 with TRBJ2-1, with TRBD1 identical over 7 bases. The CDR3 runs 15 residues. The V gene end was trimmed by 1 base and the J gene end by 3 bases; junction bases not matched to a gene: 3. The germline gives CDR1 SGHVS, CDR2 FQNEAQ. The chain's CDR3 is CASSLGRGYYNEQFF. The DNA of the CDR3 is TGTGCCAGCAGCTTAGGCAGGGGGTACTACAATGAGCAGTTCTTC.

V usage is TRBV6-2 or TRBV6-3 and J usage is TRBJ2-3; 10 bases are shared with TRBD2. Germline V gene data show CDR1 as MNHEY and CDR2 as SVGEGT. The CDR3 totals 14 residues. The J segment lost 5 bases and the V segment lost 5 bases, leaving 4 bases of the junction unmatched. The CDR3 protein is CASSLAGARDTQYF. DNA for the CDR3: TGTGCCAGCAGTCTAGCGGGAGCAAGAGATACGCAGTATTTT.

This clonotype appeared a few times. The V call is TRBV7-8, the J call TRBJ2-7, with a tentative D call TRBD2 (5 bases). The germline gives CDR1 SGHVS, CDR2 FQNEAQ. This CDR3 has 17 amino acids. Trimming pared 2 bases from V and 0 bases from J, leaving 17 bases between. CDR3 bases: TGTGCCAGCAGCTTATACGTCGGGGTGGTGCCCTCCTACGAGCAGTACTTC. Amino acids: CASSLYVGVVPSYEQYF.

The chain recombines TRBV12-3 or TRBV12-4 with TRBJ2-1, with TRBD2 as a possible D gene (6 bases). The V end lost 7 bases, the J end lost 7 bases, and 17 bases lay between the germline ends. The CDR3 covers 14 residues. CDR3 loop: CASTYRLGLNEQFF. CDR3 DNA: TGTGCCAGCACCTACAGACTTGGACTAAATGAGCAGTTCTTC.

This clonotype was recorded at least ten times. This rearrangement joins TRBV10-3 to TRBJ2-1, with 8 bases identical to TRBD1. J lost 3 bases, V lost 6 bases, and 1 base had no gene match. The germline gives CDR1 ENHRY, CDR2 SYGVKD. This CDR3 is built from 13 residues. CDR3 residues: CAIRDRVYNEQFF. The DNA of the CDR3 is TGTGCCATCAGGGACAGGGTCTACAATGAGCAGTTCTTC.

The gene calls are TRBV24-1 and TRBJ2-1; tentative D call: TRBD2 (5 bases). There are 13 residues in the CDR3. Germline values: CDR1 KGHDR, CDR2 SFDVKD. V was shortened by 4 bases and J by 9 bases, with 12 bases between the two germline ends. This CDR3 reads CATSERASGEQFF. CDR3 DNA: TGTGCCACCAGTGAGAGGGCCTCGGGTGAGCAGTTCTTC.

The chain carries TRBV9 and TRBJ2-3; TRBD2 agrees at 8 bases. Looked up from germline, CDR1 is SGDLS and CDR2 is YYNGEE. Trimming removed 1 base from V and 1 base from J; junction bases left unmatched: 5. The length of the CDR3 is 16 residues. In DNA form, the CDR3 reads TGTGCCAGCAGCGTACGGGCGGGAGGTGGCACAGATACGCAGTATTTT. This gives the protein CASSVRAGGGTDTQYF.

This clonotype came up many times. This chain connects TRBV29-1 to TRBJ2-1; 9 nucleotides line up with TRBD2. Germline V gives CDR1 SQVTM, CDR2 ANQGSEA. Trimming cost V 4 bases and J 3 bases; bases outside gene matches: 4. This CDR3 is built from 14 residues. CDR3 protein: CSVGGGRDYNEQFF. DNA of the CDR3: TGCAGCGTTGGGGGCGGGAGGGACTACAATGAGCAGTTCTTC.